Listed below are T cell receptor beta chains from one sample, sequenced in a study of T cell responses to AZD1222 COVID-19 vaccine. TCRdb keeps only in-frame clones here, not all; method: immunoSEQ multiplex PCR. The sample contains approximately 100,000 clones, around 94% of which appear only once. The sequences come from peripheral blood, collected on day 0 of AZD1222 vaccination. The receptors were sampled from an adult in good health. The CDR3 runs from the conserved cysteine through the conserved F or W. Fields, in order: CDR3 DNA, CDR3 protein, D gene, clone size, J gene, V gene. A D gene is named only where the DNA matches it firmly. The size field is filled for only some rows; it gives once, few, many or a size class.

cdr3_nt: TGTGCCAGCAGCGTAGACAGGGGGACAGAAGCTTTCTTT; cdr3_aa: CASSVDRGTEAFF; d_call: TRBD1; clone_size: once; j_call: TRBJ1-1; v_call: TRBV9
cdr3_nt: TGTGCCAGCAGCAAAGTAGGTGGGGGTTCAGGTAACACTGAAGCTTTCTTT; cdr3_aa: CASSKVGGGSGNTEAFF; d_call: NA; clone_size: NA; j_call: TRBJ1-1; v_call: TRBV7-3
cdr3_nt: TGCGCCAGCAGCCTCCAAGGGGCGGGGGATGAAAAACTGTTTTTT; cdr3_aa: CASSLQGAGDEKLFF; d_call: NA; clone_size: NA; j_call: TRBJ1-4; v_call: TRBV5-1
cdr3_nt: TGCGCCAGCAGTGAGTGGGGGCATGGCTACACCTTC; cdr3_aa: CASSEWGHGYTF; d_call: NA; clone_size: NA; j_call: TRBJ1-2; v_call: TRBV10-2
cdr3_nt: TGCGCCAGCAGCTTACAGGGAGGGACTGAAGCTTTCTTT; cdr3_aa: CASSLQGGTEAFF; d_call: NA; clone_size: NA; j_call: TRBJ1-1; v_call: TRBV5-1
cdr3_nt: TGTGCCAGCAGCCCTTATTGGGACACTGAAGCTTTCTTT; cdr3_aa: CASSPYWDTEAFF; d_call: NA; clone_size: NA; j_call: TRBJ1-1; v_call: TRBV11-2
cdr3_nt: TGTGCCAGTAGGGAGGAGGGGAACTATGGCTACACCTTC; cdr3_aa: CASREEGNYGYTF; d_call: NA; clone_size: NA; j_call: TRBJ1-2; v_call: TRBV19
cdr3_nt: TGTGCCAGCAGCTTCTCCGGGACGAACACTGAAGCTTTCTTT; cdr3_aa: CASSFSGTNTEAFF; d_call: NA; clone_size: NA; j_call: TRBJ1-1; v_call: TRBV5-6
cdr3_nt: TGTGCCAGTTCCCCCGGGACAGGGGGCAATCAGCCCCAGCATTTT; cdr3_aa: CASSPGTGGNQPQHF; d_call: TRBD1; clone_size: NA; j_call: TRBJ1-5; v_call: TRBV19
cdr3_nt: TGTGCCAGCAGCTTAGTCCTGACAGGGTGGAACACTGAAGCTTTCTTT; cdr3_aa: CASSLVLTGWNTEAFF; d_call: TRBD1; clone_size: NA; j_call: TRBJ1-1; v_call: TRBV7-2
cdr3_nt: TGTGCCAGCAGCTACCAAGGGGTGGGCAATCAGCCCCAGCATTTT; cdr3_aa: CASSYQGVGNQPQHF; d_call: NA; clone_size: NA; j_call: TRBJ1-5; v_call: TRBV11-2
cdr3_nt: TGTGCCAGTAGAGGGGACAGGGGATCGAGAGGAAACACCATATATTTT; cdr3_aa: CASRGDRGSRGNTIYF; d_call: TRBD1; clone_size: NA; j_call: TRBJ1-3; v_call: TRBV19
cdr3_nt: TGTGCCAGCAGTCGAAATGGCTTCTGGGCTTTCTTT; cdr3_aa: CASSRNGFWAFF; d_call: NA; clone_size: NA; j_call: TRBJ1-1; v_call: TRBV28
cdr3_nt: TGTGCCAGCAGCGAGAGGGAGGGGAATGAAAAACTGTTTTTT; cdr3_aa: CASSEREGNEKLFF; d_call: NA; clone_size: NA; j_call: TRBJ1-4; v_call: TRBV9
cdr3_nt: TGTGCCAGCAGTCGAAGGACGGGACGGACGTGGGCCACCGGGGAGCTGTTTTTT; cdr3_aa: CASSRRTGRTWATGELFF; d_call: NA; clone_size: NA; j_call: TRBJ2-2; v_call: TRBV6-6
cdr3_nt: TGTGCCAGTAGTATCGGCCGTCCGGGGGAGCTGTTTTTT; cdr3_aa: CASSIGRPGELFF; d_call: NA; clone_size: NA; j_call: TRBJ2-2; v_call: TRBV19
cdr3_nt: TGTGCCAGCAGCTTAGGTATTTTCCGGGGGTCGGACACTGAAGCTTTCTTT; cdr3_aa: CASSLGIFRGSDTEAFF; d_call: NA; clone_size: once; j_call: TRBJ1-1; v_call: TRBV7-8
cdr3_nt: TGTGCCAGTAGTCCCCGATTTTCGGGGTATGGCTACACCTTC; cdr3_aa: CASSPRFSGYGYTF; d_call: NA; clone_size: NA; j_call: TRBJ1-2; v_call: TRBV19
cdr3_nt: TGTGCCAGCAGCTTGAATCCAGATGGCTACACCTTC; cdr3_aa: CASSLNPDGYTF; d_call: NA; clone_size: NA; j_call: TRBJ1-2; v_call: TRBV7-9
cdr3_nt: TGTGCCAGCAGCGTAGATGGGGGACGGGATACGCAGTATTTT; cdr3_aa: CASSVDGGRDTQYF; d_call: NA; clone_size: NA; j_call: TRBJ2-3; v_call: TRBV9
cdr3_nt: TGCGCCAGCAGCCAAGCTCCCGGGACAGGGACAAACTATGGCTACACCTTC; cdr3_aa: CASSQAPGTGTNYGYTF; d_call: TRBD1; clone_size: NA; j_call: TRBJ1-2; v_call: TRBV4-1
cdr3_nt: TGTGCCAGCAGCTTAGTTTATAGGACAGGGCTCGAGCAGTACTTC; cdr3_aa: CASSLVYRTGLEQYF; d_call: TRBD1; clone_size: NA; j_call: TRBJ2-7; v_call: TRBV11-2
cdr3_nt: TGTGCCAGCAGCTTAGAATTAGGAGGGGCTGAAGCTTTCTTT; cdr3_aa: CASSLELGGAEAFF; d_call: NA; clone_size: NA; j_call: TRBJ1-1; v_call: TRBV7-9
cdr3_nt: TGTGCCAGCAGTGAAGACTTGTATGGCTACACCTTC; cdr3_aa: CASSEDLYGYTF; d_call: NA; clone_size: once; j_call: TRBJ1-2; v_call: TRBV2
cdr3_nt: TGTGCCAGCAGTGAACAGGGGGGAGACACCGGGGAGCTGTTTTTT; cdr3_aa: CASSEQGGDTGELFF; d_call: TRBD1; clone_size: few; j_call: TRBJ2-2; v_call: TRBV6-4
cdr3_nt: TGTGCCATGGGGACCTCCTCTGGAAACACCATATATTTT; cdr3_aa: CAMGTSSGNTIYF; d_call: NA; clone_size: NA; j_call: TRBJ1-3; v_call: TRBV10-3
cdr3_nt: TGTGCCAGCAGCATCGACAGGGGCCATGAAAAACTGTTTTTT; cdr3_aa: CASSIDRGHEKLFF; d_call: TRBD1; clone_size: NA; j_call: TRBJ1-4; v_call: TRBV6-5
cdr3_nt: TGTGCCAGCAGCCCAGGGACAGGGGATCGCGTGGGCTACACCTTC; cdr3_aa: CASSPGTGDRVGYTF; d_call: TRBD1; clone_size: NA; j_call: TRBJ1-2; v_call: TRBV11-2
cdr3_nt: TGTGCCACCAGAGGCGGTTATCTCACAGATACGCAGTATTTT; cdr3_aa: CATRGGYLTDTQYF; d_call: NA; clone_size: NA; j_call: TRBJ2-3; v_call: TRBV15
cdr3_nt: TGTGCCAGCAGTTTACTTGGCAGGGATGGTCGTGGCTACACCTTC; cdr3_aa: CASSLLGRDGRGYTF; d_call: NA; clone_size: NA; j_call: TRBJ1-2; v_call: TRBV27
cdr3_nt: TGTGCCAGTAAAGACAGAACCTCTGGAAACACCATATATTTT; cdr3_aa: CASKDRTSGNTIYF; d_call: NA; clone_size: NA; j_call: TRBJ1-3; v_call: TRBV19
cdr3_nt: TGCGCCAGCAGCTCGCAGACAGAGGGTACGCAGTATTTT; cdr3_aa: CASSSQTEGTQYF; d_call: NA; clone_size: NA; j_call: TRBJ2-3; v_call: TRBV5-1
cdr3_nt: TGTGCCAGCAGCCAGGGGCAAAACTATGGCTACACCTTC; cdr3_aa: CASSQGQNYGYTF; d_call: NA; clone_size: NA; j_call: TRBJ1-2; v_call: TRBV14
cdr3_nt: TGCGCCAGCAGCGTTTCGCCCTATAATTCACCCCTCCACTTT; cdr3_aa: CASSVSPYNSPLHF; d_call: NA; clone_size: NA; j_call: TRBJ1-6; v_call: TRBV5-1
cdr3_nt: TGTGCCAGCGCGGGCGGCATGAACACTGAAGCTTTCTTT; cdr3_aa: CASAGGMNTEAFF; d_call: NA; clone_size: NA; j_call: TRBJ1-1; v_call: TRBV11-1
cdr3_nt: TGTGCCAGCAGCTCATCCCCCTGGGGTTCACGGGATACGCAGTATTTT; cdr3_aa: CASSSSPWGSRDTQYF; d_call: NA; clone_size: NA; j_call: TRBJ2-3; v_call: TRBV13
cdr3_nt: TGTGCCAGCTCACCTCTAGAAACAGCGATGTCCATTCAGTACTTC; cdr3_aa: CASSPLETAMSIQYF; d_call: NA; clone_size: NA; j_call: TRBJ2-4; v_call: TRBV18
cdr3_nt: TGTGCCAGCAGTTACTCTGGCGTGGGGAGAGGCTATGGCTACACCTTC; cdr3_aa: CASSYSGVGRGYGYTF; d_call: NA; clone_size: NA; j_call: TRBJ1-2; v_call: TRBV6-5
cdr3_nt: TGTGCCAGCAGCCAGCCGGACAGTCATCAGCCCCAGCATTTT; cdr3_aa: CASSQPDSHQPQHF; d_call: NA; clone_size: NA; j_call: TRBJ1-5; v_call: TRBV4-2
cdr3_nt: TGCGCCAGCAGTGGGGGAAACACTGAAGCTTTCTTT; cdr3_aa: CASSGGNTEAFF; d_call: NA; clone_size: NA; j_call: TRBJ1-1; v_call: TRBV10-2
cdr3_nt: TGTGCCAGCAGCCTAATTACAGGGTCCGGAAACACCATATATTTT; cdr3_aa: CASSLITGSGNTIYF; d_call: NA; clone_size: NA; j_call: TRBJ1-3; v_call: TRBV5-6
cdr3_nt: TGTGCCAGCAGCGTAGAGGTTTTGGGGGATGGCTACACCTTC; cdr3_aa: CASSVEVLGDGYTF; d_call: NA; clone_size: NA; j_call: TRBJ1-2; v_call: TRBV9
cdr3_nt: TGTGCCAGCTCCCGACTATCAGATACGCAGTATTTT; cdr3_aa: CASSRLSDTQYF; d_call: NA; clone_size: NA; j_call: TRBJ2-3; v_call: TRBV18
cdr3_nt: TGTGCCAGCAGTAGGAGAGGGGCCGGGAATTCACCCCTCCACTTT; cdr3_aa: CASSRRGAGNSPLHF; d_call: NA; clone_size: NA; j_call: TRBJ1-6; v_call: TRBV28
cdr3_nt: TGTGCCAGCAGTCGCCAGGGCAACTATGGCTACACCTTC; cdr3_aa: CASSRQGNYGYTF; d_call: NA; clone_size: NA; j_call: TRBJ1-2; v_call: TRBV6-5
cdr3_nt: TGTGCCAGAAGCTTAGTTTTGGGGGGCAAAGGTAATCAGCCCCAGCATTTT; cdr3_aa: CARSLVLGGKGNQPQHF; d_call: NA; clone_size: NA; j_call: TRBJ1-5; v_call: TRBV7-5
cdr3_nt: TGTGCCAGCAGCCAAGGGTTACAGGGTGGAGTGGGGCCCCAGCATTTT; cdr3_aa: CASSQGLQGGVGPQHF; d_call: NA; clone_size: NA; j_call: TRBJ1-5; v_call: TRBV3-1/TRBV3-2
cdr3_nt: TGCAGTGCTAGCATTAATGGCTACACCTTC; cdr3_aa: CSASINGYTF; d_call: NA; clone_size: NA; j_call: TRBJ1-2; v_call: TRBV20-1
cdr3_nt: TGTGCCAGCAGAGCGGGGGGCAGAGGTCAGCCCCAGCATTTT; cdr3_aa: CASRAGGRGQPQHF; d_call: NA; clone_size: NA; j_call: TRBJ1-5; v_call: TRBV6-5
cdr3_nt: TGCGCCAGCAGCCATGCCTCGGTATGGCGGGAGCGACACAATGAGCAGTTCTTC; cdr3_aa: CASSHASVWRERHNEQFF; d_call: TRBD2; clone_size: NA; j_call: TRBJ2-1; v_call: TRBV4-1
cdr3_nt: TGTGCCAGCAGTCACACCCGAACTGATACGCAGTATTTT; cdr3_aa: CASSHTRTDTQYF; d_call: NA; clone_size: NA; j_call: TRBJ2-3; v_call: TRBV6-4
cdr3_nt: TGTGCCAGTAGTATAGTGGGGCGGGGACAGGGTCACCCCGGAGCTTTCTTT; cdr3_aa: CASSIVGRGQGHPGAFF; d_call: TRBD1; clone_size: NA; j_call: TRBJ1-1; v_call: TRBV19
cdr3_nt: TGTGCCAGCAGCTTATTGGCCGGGGAGCTGTTTTTT; cdr3_aa: CASSLLAGELFF; d_call: NA; clone_size: NA; j_call: TRBJ2-2; v_call: TRBV11-2
cdr3_nt: TGTGCCAGCAGTTACGCGCCGAACACTGAAGCTTTCTTT; cdr3_aa: CASSYAPNTEAFF; d_call: NA; clone_size: NA; j_call: TRBJ1-1; v_call: TRBV6-5
cdr3_nt: TGCGCCAGCAGCCACCTCCCCGGACAGGGATTTTCGACTGAAGCTTTCTTT; cdr3_aa: CASSHLPGQGFSTEAFF; d_call: TRBD1; clone_size: NA; j_call: TRBJ1-1; v_call: TRBV4-1
cdr3_nt: TGTGCCAGCAGACAGGTCCTCAATCAGCCCCAGCATTTT; cdr3_aa: CASRQVLNQPQHF; d_call: NA; clone_size: NA; j_call: TRBJ1-5; v_call: TRBV6-5